The clone carrying this T cell receptor (beta chain) was counted a few times. Its antigen is unknown. The data were taken from a study of beta chain features in type 1 diabetes. Study context: The number of sorted cells examined across all samples was some 99,000,000.

By way of CD45RO/CCR7/CD25/CD127/CD95/CD27, the CD4+ regulatory, stem cell-like memory, central memory and naive cells were sorted. The trim removed 3 bases at V and 7 bases at J, leaving 10 bases unmatched. This CDR3 is built from 15 residues. CDR1 MGHDK and CDR2 SYGVNS come from the germline V gene. All of the isolated RNA was reverse transcribed, so expressed TCRB transcripts were sequenced. Measured with immunoSEQ multiplex PCR; TCRdb has only the in-frame clones, and not every one. The sample has 130,000 to 150,000 clones, about 7% seen once. General study findings and limits: When cDNA is sequenced, cells with high TCR expression could be over-represented. Within patients, naive, central memory and Treg TCRB repertoires seemed more similar than within healthy donors.

The sequenced material came from central memory CD4+ T cells from blood. This receptor was obtained from a woman aged 25 to 39 in good health. This chain uses TRBV25-1 with TRBJ2-7; 9 nucleotides line up with TRBD2. The CDR3 spells CASSDPAGGPLEQYF. Here the CDR3 DNA reads TGTGCCAGCAGTGATCCGGCGGGAGGGCCTCTTGAGCAGTACTTC.